These 20 T cell receptor beta chains share one sample of origin, sequenced in a study of HIV-infected patients and healthy controls. Reverse transcription used 450 to 650 ng RNA and constant-region primers for alpha and beta. Using multiplexing indices, alpha and beta chain libraries were generated apart by chain-specific third strand synthesis. TCRdb reanalysed the 5' RACE reads using MiXCR and keeps one entry per CDR3 protein. Of 17,000 or so distinct CDR3 sequences in the sample, 5.5% are singletons; the top ten hold 1.9%. Whole blood was used without fractionation, so all unsorted peripheral T cells were included. The sequencing input was blood. The receptors were sampled from an adult in good health.

This clonotype was detected many times. J is TRBJ2-3 and V is TRBV29-1, with D possibly TRBD2 on 5 matching bases. The CDR3 is 13 residues long. Germline assignment: CDR1 SQVTM and CDR2 ANQGSEA. Trimming stripped 7 bases from V and 1 base from J, with 12 bases between. In DNA, the CDR3 is TGCAGCGGGACTCCGACTGGCACAGATACGCAGTATTTT. It yields the protein CSGTPTGTDTQYF.

This clonotype was picked up many times. For the CDR3, the DNA is TGTGCCAGCAGCAATGACTATCAGCCCCAGCATTTT. This codes for CASSNDYQPQHF. The gene calls are TRBV6-2 or TRBV6-3 and TRBJ1-5; D not resolved. Per germline, CDR1 MNHEY and CDR2 SVGEGT. V lost 6 bases to trimming and J lost 5 bases, with 8 bases between them. This CDR3 region has 12 residues.

Many counts were recorded for this clonotype. V and J are TRBV5-1 and TRBJ1-1; a possible D gene is TRBD1 (6 bases). The CDR3 is 13 residues long. The V end lost 3 bases, the J end lost 1 base, and 7 bases lay between the germline ends. Germline assignment: CDR1 SGHRS and CDR2 YFSETQ. In nucleotides, the CDR3 is TGCGCCAGCAGCTGGACAGCGAACACTGAAGCTTTCTTT. This sequence encodes CASSWTANTEAFF. Supplemented by reference TRBV5-1 and TRBJ1-1, the full variable domain reads KAGVTQTPRYLIKTRGQQVTLSCSPISGHRSVSWYQQTPGQGLQFLFEYFSETQRNKGNFPGRFSGRQFSNSRSEMNVSTLELGDSALYLCASSWTANTEAFFGQGTRLTVV.

In this sample, this clonotype turned up many times. This chain links TRBV11-2 with TRBJ1-4, with D unclear. V lost 5 bases and J 10 bases, leaving 8 bases between the germline ends. The CDR3 covers 11 residues. The V gene's germline CDR1 is SGHAT and CDR2 FQNNGV. The CDR3 coding sequence is TGTGCCAGCAGCCGGGGTGGAAAACTGTTTTTT. Translated: CASSRGGKLFF.

This clonotype was recorded at least ten times. This chain connects TRBV20-1 to TRBJ2-3; D assignment may be TRBD1 or TRBD2 (5 bases each). CDR3 length: 14 residues. Per germline, CDR1 DFQATT and CDR2 SNEGSKA (reference sequence). The V and J ends lost 4 bases and 5 bases respectively, with 16 bases between them. The CDR3 nucleotides read TGCAGTGCTATGAAAGGGGAAGGACTAGATACGCAGTATTTT. It codes for CSAMKGEGLDTQYF.

Ten or more counts support this clonotype. The J gene is TRBJ1-5, the V gene TRBV20-1; 8 nucleotides line up with TRBD1. The CDR3 totals 17 residues. The germline CDR1 and CDR2 sequences are DFQATT and SNEGSKA (reference sequence). V was clipped by 3 bases and J by 1 base; unmatched bases: 11. In nucleotides, the CDR3 is TGCAGTGCTAGCGTGAGGACAGGGAAGATGAGCAATCAGCCCCAGCATTTT. This codes for CSASVRTGKMSNQPQHF.

There are many counts of this clonotype. The gene calls are TRBV4-2 and TRBJ2-3; 14 nucleotides match TRBD2. The V segment lost 4 bases and the J segment 3 bases; nucleotides outside the gene matches: 12. The CDR3 has 19 residues. In germline, CDR1 is LGHNA, CDR2 YNFKEQ. The CDR3 here is CASSRLAGGPSGSTDTQYF. CDR3 coding DNA: TGTGCCAGCAGCCGACTAGCGGGGGGGCCCTCGGGTTCAACAGATACGCAGTATTTT.

Regarding this clonotype: Just one base apart from a much larger clone, this may be a read error. The rearrangement uses TRBV19 and TRBJ2-7, with 7 bases lining up with TRBD1. Losses at the gene ends were 5 bases for V and 7 bases for J; bases not matched to a gene: 14. The CDR3 length is 15 residues. Germline-derived CDR1 and CDR2 are LNHDA and SQIVND (reference sequence). CDR3 DNA: TGTGCCAGTAGTCAACCCAGACAGGGCATCCGGGAGCAGTACTTC. Translated, it gives CASSQPRQGIREQYF.

This clonotype appeared many times. The chain links TRBV10-3 to TRBJ1-2; D may be TRBD1 (5 bases). Germline CDR1 and CDR2: ENHRY and SYGVKD. The length of the CDR3 is 16 residues. Trimming took 2 bases from V and 8 from J, leaving 21 bases between them. CDR3 loop: CAISEDRAGSYGGYTF. Written as DNA, the CDR3 is TGTGCCATCAGTGAGGACAGAGCCGGCAGCTATGGCGGCTACACCTTC.

A few counts support this clonotype. The gene calls are TRBV14 and TRBJ1-4; D not resolved. In germline, CDR1 is SGHDN, CDR2 FVKESK. The ends were cut back, 3 bases at V and 4 bases at J, with 6 bases in the middle. This CDR3 has 13 amino acids. This CDR3 is CASSHALNEKLFF. DNA for the CDR3: TGTGCCAGCAGCCATGCTCTTAATGAAAAACTGTTTTTT.

This clonotype was recorded at least ten times. The V call is TRBV7-2, the J call TRBJ1-2, with D unclear. The V end was cut by 1 base, the J end by 3 bases, with 12 bases between. The germline CDR1 and CDR2 sequences are SGHTA and FQGNSA. There are 15 residues in the CDR3. The CDR3 here is CASSLDEAVYYGYTF. The CDR3 DNA follows: TGTGCCAGCAGCTTAGATGAGGCAGTCTACTATGGCTACACCTTC.

This clonotype is classed as medium-sized. The CDR3 nucleotides read TGTGCCAGCAGCCGGGACTCCCACACAGATACGCAGTATTTT. This codes for CASSRDSHTDTQYF. J is TRBJ2-3 and V is TRBV9; D is perhaps TRBD2 (6 bases). The CDR3 loop spans 14 amino acids. V was trimmed by 4 bases and J by 2 bases, leaving 11 bases between them. Germline values: CDR1 SGDLS, CDR2 YYNGEE.

The chain carries TRBV29-1 and TRBJ2-3; D not resolved. CDR3 size: 13 residues. Per the germline V gene, CDR1 is SQVTM and CDR2 is ANQGSEA. Trimming removed 0 bases at V and 5 bases at J, with 9 bases between. CDR3: CSVEDRKGDTQYF. The CDR3, as DNA: TGCAGCGTTGAAGATCGGAAAGGAGATACGCAGTATTTT.

This clonotype was observed a handful of times. This sequence joins TRBV3-1 and TRBJ1-2; D remains ambiguous. The germline CDR1 and CDR2 sequences are LGHDT and YNNKEL (reference sequence). The CDR3 contains 13 residues. V lost 4 bases and J 1 base, leaving 7 bases between the germline ends. The CDR3: CASSLDYNYGYTF. DNA for the CDR3: TGTGCCAGCAGCCTAGACTATAACTATGGCTACACCTTC.

There are many counts of this clonotype. The chain carries TRBV7-3 and TRBJ2-2; D call uncertain. The CDR3 is 17 amino acids. Germline CDR1 SGHTA, CDR2 FQGTGA. The V end lost 1 base, the J end lost 2 bases, and 14 bases lay between the germline ends. Written as DNA, the CDR3 is TGTGCCAGCAGCTTAAATCGCTCCAGCGAAAACACCGGGGAGCTGTTTTTT. Translated, it gives CASSLNRSSENTGELFF.

This clonotype was seen repeatedly, ten times or more. The gene calls are TRBV12-3 or TRBV12-4 and TRBJ1-2, with a possible D match to TRBD1 (5 bases). V was pared by 3 bases and J by 4 bases, with 12 bases between. The CDR3 has 14 residues. The CDR3 DNA sequence: TGTGCCAGCAGTTTTAGGGGTTTTAGCTATGGCTACACCTTC. Translating it yields CASSFRGFSYGYTF.

In this sample, this clonotype turned up many times. V is TRBV5-1 and J is TRBJ1-2; D unclear. The CDR3 length is 15 residues. The V gene's germline CDR1 is SGHRS and CDR2 YFSETQ. Trimming took 1 base from V and 6 from J, leaving 16 bases between them. CDR3 nucleotides: TGCGCCAGCAGCTTGAGGAACGGCGTTGGCCATGGCTACACCTTC. Translating gives CASSLRNGVGHGYTF.

The sample holds many counts of this clonotype. The chain carries TRBV20-1 and TRBJ2-3; TRBD2 aligns across 7 bases. Germline V CDR1 and CDR2: DFQATT, SNEGSKA (reference sequence). Trimming at V came to 1 base and at J to 6 bases, leaving 16 bases not matched to a gene. The CDR3 has 17 amino acids. This CDR3 reads CSARGEWASGSLDTQYF. In DNA form, the CDR3 reads TGCAGTGCTAGAGGGGAATGGGCTAGCGGTAGCCTGGATACGCAGTATTTT.

This clonotype was counted at least ten times. The gene calls are TRBV6-6 and TRBJ1-5; TRBD1 aligns across 7 bases. After removal of 6 bases from V and 2 bases from J, the junction contained 1 base not matched to a gene. Per the germline V gene, CDR1 is MNHNY and CDR2 is SVGAGI (reference sequence). The CDR3 totals 13 residues. CDR3 coding DNA: TGTGCCAGCAGAGGGACAGGCAATCAGCCCCAGCATTTT. Encoded protein: CASRGTGNQPQHF.

The sample holds many counts of this clonotype. The chain combines TRBV2 with TRBJ2-3; 13 bases agree with TRBD2. V shed 5 bases, J shed 9 bases, and the junction held 5 bases outside the gene matches. Germline-derived CDR1 and CDR2 are SNHLY and FYNNEI. The CDR3 covers 14 residues. The DNA for the CDR3 is TGTGCCAGCAGTTTCGGGACTAGCGGGGAAACGCAGTATTTT. It is translated as CASSFGTSGETQYF. The entire variable domain, with the rest obtained from reference TRBV2 and TRBJ2-3, is as follows: EPEVTQTPSHQVTQMGQEVILRCVPISNHLYFYWYRQILGQKVEFLVSFYNNEISEKSEIFDDQFSVERPDGSNFTLKIRSTKLEDSAMYFCASSFGTSGETQYFGPGTRLTVL.